These 24 T cell receptor beta chains were all obtained from the same sample, sequenced in a study of blood T cell repertoires in COVID-19. Sequencing was performed with immunoSEQ multiplex PCR; in TCRdb, only in-frame clones are kept and a portion is missing. This sample carries roughly 280,000 clones, 83% of them seen once, and the ten largest clones take about 4.5%. The specimen was peripheral blood. These receptor sequences come from a man between 60 and 75 years old who had recovered from COVID-19.

This chain joins TRBV6-5 and TRBJ2-1, with D perhaps TRBD1 (6 bases). Trimming removed 2 bases from V and 5 bases from J, with 10 bases in between. This CDR3 is 14 amino acids long. Germline CDR1 MNHEY, CDR2 SVGAGI. The chain's CDR3 is CASSYGTLHNEQFF. CDR3 coding DNA: TGTGCCAGCAGTTACGGGACACTTCACAATGAGCAGTTCTTC.

The rearrangement joins TRBV6-5 to TRBJ1-5; tentatively, D is TRBD1 (5 bases). Germline V gene data show CDR1 as MNHEY and CDR2 as SVGAGI. There are 14 residues in the CDR3. Trimming removed 6 bases from V and 3 bases from J, with 12 bases in between. The CDR3 bases are TGTGCCAGCAGCCTACAGGAGATCAATCAGCCCCAGCATTTT. Its protein product is CASSLQEINQPQHF.

Only one count was recorded for this clone. V usage is TRBV30 and J usage is TRBJ1-5; D gene uncertain. The CDR3 is made up of 16 amino acids. The V gene's germline CDR1 is GTSNPN and CDR2 SVGIG (reference sequence). Trimming left V 4 bases short and J 2 bases short, with 18 bases between. The CDR3 coding sequence is TGTGCCTGGACGCCCCCGGGAGTGAGGGGCAATCAGCCCCAGCATTTT. Encoded protein: CAWTPPGVRGNQPQHF.

This clone was observed a handful of times. The V gene is TRBV9, the J gene TRBJ1-3; TRBD1 is a possible D gene (5 bases). The CDR3 has 15 residues. Germline lookup yields CDR1 SGDLS and CDR2 YYNGEE. The V end was cut by 4 bases, the J end by 3 bases, with 14 bases between. The CDR3 sequence: CASSPRLGHGNTIYF. The DNA for the CDR3 is TGTGCCAGCAGCCCACGCTTAGGACATGGAAACACCATATATTTT.

The genes are TRBV24-1 and TRBJ2-7, with a tentative D call TRBD1 (6 bases). Germline-derived CDR1 and CDR2 are KGHDR and SFDVKD. The V and J ends lost 11 bases and 12 bases respectively, with 25 bases between them. The CDR3 runs to 13 residues. The CDR3 loop reads CANLGAGSYEGYF. CDR3 bases: TGTGCCAATCTGGGGGCAGGGAGCTACGAGGGGTACTTC.

The rearrangement joins TRBV29-1 to TRBJ1-1, with D perhaps TRBD1 (5 bases). Germline CDR1 is SQVTM and CDR2 is ANQGSEA. The CDR3 has 13 residues. The V gene lost 3 bases and the J gene lost 3 bases, with 11 bases spanning the gap. CDR3 amino acids: CSVEPQGYTEAFF. The CDR3 nucleotides are TGCAGCGTTGAGCCTCAGGGATACACTGAAGCTTTCTTT.

This chain connects TRBV5-1 to TRBJ2-1; 7 nucleotides line up with TRBD1. The CDR3 is 15 residues long. Germline values: CDR1 SGHRS, CDR2 YFSETQ. V lost 2 bases and J lost 3; bases outside the gene matches: 5. The CDR3 DNA reads as TGCGCCAGCAGCTTAACAGGGGCCGGCTACAATGAGCAGTTCTTC. Translation gives CASSLTGAGYNEQFF.

V usage is TRBV10-2 and J usage is TRBJ1-1; D possibly corresponds to TRBD1 (6 bases). V gave up 5 bases and J gave up 1 base, with 11 bases separating them. Germline V gene data show CDR1 as WSHSY and CDR2 as SAAADI. The CDR3 is made up of 14 amino acids. The CDR3 reads CASSNNRENTEAFF. DNA of the CDR3: TGCGCCAGCAGTAACAACAGGGAGAACACTGAAGCTTTCTTT.

This chain uses TRBV7-6 with TRBJ1-1; TRBD1 matches at 9 bases. The CDR3 contains 15 residues. The V gene end was trimmed by 2 bases and the J gene end by 3 bases; junction bases not matched to a gene: 4. Germline CDR1 is SGHVS and CDR2 is FNYEAQ. In nucleotides, the CDR3 is TGTGCCAGCAGCTTAAACCGGGACAGGGACACTGAAGCTTTCTTT. Protein: CASSLNRDRDTEAFF.

As to this clone: Its ends do not fully match the called genes, so a read error is possible. The genes are TRBV3-1 (or the pseudogene TRBV3-2) and TRBJ2-7; D gene uncertain. CDR1 and CDR2 from the germline V gene are LGHDT and YNNKEL (reference sequence). The CDR3 runs to 11 residues. DNA of the CDR3: TGTGCCAGCAGCCAGATCTCCAGGATGGCGTTC. Amino acids: CASSQISRMAF.

This chain connects TRBV25-1 to TRBJ2-3; 9 nucleotides line up with TRBD1. Trimming at V came to 8 bases and at J to 3 bases, leaving 9 bases not matched to a gene. Germline CDR1 and CDR2: MGHDK and SYGVNS. The CDR3 has 15 amino acids. CDR3: CASLAGTGPTDTQYF. The CDR3 coding sequence is TGTGCCAGCCTCGCCGGGACAGGGCCTACAGATACGCAGTATTTT.

V and J are TRBV6-5 and TRBJ2-7, with 8 bases aligning to TRBD2. Germline CDR1 is MNHEY and CDR2 is SVGAGI. V trimming: 6 bases; J trimming: 0 bases; junction bases outside the gene matches: 7. This CDR3 has 15 residues. CDR3 sequence reads: CASSSPSGRSYEQYF. The CDR3 DNA reads TGTGCCAGCAGCTCCCCTAGCGGGCGCTCCTACGAGCAGTACTTC.

The chain links TRBV28 to TRBJ1-1, with a tentative D call TRBD1 (6 bases). Trimming took 5 bases from V and 9 from J, leaving 16 bases between them. Germline lookup yields CDR1 MDHEN and CDR2 SYDVKM. The CDR3 is made up of 13 amino acids. The CDR3 loop is CASSPGAVEQAFF. The CDR3 bases are TGTGCCAGCAGTCCAGGGGCGGTTGAACAAGCTTTCTTT.

The rearrangement links TRBV19 to TRBJ1-4; 7 nucleotides align to TRBD1. V gave up 6 bases and J gave up 7 bases; unmatched junction bases: 11. Germline CDR1 reads LNHDA; CDR2 reads SQIVND (reference sequence). The CDR3 sequence is 15 residues long. The CDR3 coding sequence is TGTGCCAGTAGCCCTAGCGGGACAGTCGGTGAAAAACTGTTTTTT. This encodes CASSPSGTVGEKLFF.

Comments on this clone: An end of the junction does not agree with germline; a read error may underlie this. The V call is TRBV19, the J call TRBJ2-1, with 11 bases lining up with TRBD2. Germline CDR1 reads LNHDA; CDR2 reads SQIVND (reference sequence). There are 13 residues in the CDR3. The CDR3 loop reads CASSPGLAGVGVF. CDR3 sequence (DNA): TGTGCCAGTAGTCCTGGACTAGCGGGTGTTGGGGTCTTC. The complete variable domain, with remaining parts taken from reference TRBV19 and TRBJ2-1, reads DGGITQSPKYLFRKEGQNVTLSCEQNLNHDAMYWYRQDPGQGLRLIYYSQIVNDFQKGDIAEGYSVSREKKESFPLTVTSAQKNPTAFYLCASSPGLAGVGVFGPGTRLTVL.

The chain has TRBV6-5 and TRBJ2-1, with a possible D match to TRBD2 (6 bases). V lost 7 bases, J lost 4 bases, and 17 bases lay in between. The germline V gene has CDR1 MNHEY and CDR2 SVGAGI. The CDR3 loop spans 15 amino acids. The CDR3 DNA follows: TGTGCCAGCAAGGACGGCGCGGGGCCGTACAATGAGCAGTTCTTC. As protein: CASKDGAGPYNEQFF.

This clone was found once. The J gene is TRBJ1-2, the V gene TRBV30, with unresolved D. Germline V gene data show CDR1 as GTSNPN and CDR2 as SVGIG (reference sequence). Trimming took off 6 bases at V and 9 bases at J, with 11 bases between the two ends. This CDR3 has 10 residues. The CDR3, as DNA: TGTGCCTGTCGTCGCGGAAGCTACACCTTC. Translated: CACRRGSYTF.

The rearrangement links TRBV6-5 to TRBJ1-4; 7 bases fit TRBD1. CDR1 is MNHEY, CDR2 SVGAGI, per germline. Trimming removed 7 bases from V and 3 bases from J; junction bases left unmatched: 8. This CDR3 has 15 residues. The CDR3 here is CASKGQSNSNEKLFF. The CDR3, as DNA: TGTGCCAGCAAGGGACAGTCAAACTCTAATGAAAAACTGTTTTTT.

The DNA for the CDR3 is TGCGCCAGCAGCGGAGACAATTCACCCCTCCACTTT. It yields the protein CASSGDNSPLHF. V is TRBV5-1 and J is TRBJ1-6; D not certain. Germline V gives CDR1 SGHRS, CDR2 YFSETQ. Trimming stripped 4 bases from V and 7 bases from J, with 6 bases between. The CDR3 loop spans 12 amino acids.

The rearrangement links TRBV7-3 to TRBJ2-1, with 7 bases that match TRBD1. Germline assignment: CDR1 SGHTA and CDR2 FQGTGA. The CDR3 contains 15 residues. V was clipped by 5 bases and J by 13 bases; unmatched bases: 17. CDR3 nucleotides: TGTGCCAGCAGCCCCGCAGGGGGTTTCACCGACCCACAGTTCTTC. Protein product: CASSPAGGFTDPQFF.

This clone was counted only a few times. The chain employs TRBV9 and TRBJ2-7, with 9 positions matching TRBD1. Germline CDR1 SGDLS, CDR2 YYNGEE. Trimming removed 0 bases from V and 3 bases from J; junction bases left unmatched: 4. The CDR3 totals 15 residues. The CDR3 spells CASSVAETGGYEQYF. DNA of the CDR3: TGTGCCAGCAGCGTAGCTGAGACAGGGGGCTACGAGCAGTACTTC. Supplemented by reference TRBV9 and TRBJ2-7, the full variable domain reads DSGVTQTPKHLITATGQRVTLRCSPRSGDLSVYWYQQSLDQGLQFLIQYYNGEERAKGNILERFSAQQFPDLHSELNLSSLELGDSALYFCASSVAETGGYEQYFGPGTRLTVT.

CDR3 nucleotide sequence: TGTGCCAGCAGGCGTACAGGGGGTAGGGGAAACACCATATATTTT. Its translation is CASRRTGGRGNTIYF. The chain joins TRBV6-5 to TRBJ1-3; TRBD1 agrees at 8 bases. The junction had 8 bases not matched to a gene; V was cut back by 6 bases and J by 4 bases. The CDR3 loop spans 15 amino acids. CDR1 is MNHEY, CDR2 SVGAGI, per germline.

The V gene is TRBV30, the J gene TRBJ1-5; D is unresolved. From germline, CDR1 is GTSNPN and CDR2 SVGIG (reference sequence). Trimming stripped 0 bases from V and 9 bases from J, with 9 bases between. The CDR3 spans 12 residues. Here the CDR3 DNA reads TGTGCCTGGAGTGTAGCCGCCCGGCCCCAGCATTTT. Its translation: CAWSVAARPQHF.

The rearrangement links TRBV18 to TRBJ2-1; maybe TRBD2 (6 bases). The germline CDR1 and CDR2 sequences are KGHSH and LQKENI. The CDR3 has 16 amino acids. V was shortened by 2 bases and J by 0 bases, with 11 bases between the two germline ends. CDR3 region: CASSPIGGSSYNEQFF. As DNA, the CDR3 is TGTGCCAGCTCACCAATTGGGGGGAGCTCCTACAATGAGCAGTTCTTC.